This T cell receptor (beta chain) was sequenced in a study of vaccination effects on CD4 cells after COVID-19. As for the study in general: Post-vaccine draws lagged the second dose by a median of 72 days.

Profiling relied on immunoSEQ multiplex PCR, and the TCRdb table lists in-frame clones only, not all of them. This sample has more than 60,000 clones, with around 74% found just once. The CDR3 sequence is 16 residues long. Germline V gene sequence: CDR1 MNHEY, CDR2 SVGEGT. With 5 bases removed from V and 11 bases from J, the gap between germline ends came to 25 bases. Antigen-specific CD4+ T cells were expanded with viral peptide pools in the ViraFEST assay before sequencing. Cells that had been cultured for approximately eleven days were the source of isolated CD4+ T cells. Two-dose BNT162b2 or mRNA-1273 vaccination was given to participants. Each culture had half its medium swapped for IL-2 medium on days 3 and 7. General study findings and limits: Cross-reactivity with common cold coronaviruses was shown by only 1 of 255 vaccine-induced clones in healthy vaccinees. Marked contraction was observed in infection-induced and vaccine-induced clones late after vaccination.

This clone was counted a few times. Its antigen is as yet unknown. The material sequenced was CD4+ T cells from PBMCs cultured with HCoV-229E spike peptides, taken after COVID-19 vaccination. The TCR originated in a human donor who received a COVID-19 vaccine. The chain has TRBV6-2 or TRBV6-3 and TRBJ1-5; D is possibly TRBD1 (5 bases). The CDR3 DNA sequence: TGTGCCAGCAGTACCACTTCAGGGAAGAGTTTGATGGCCCAGCATTTT. This codes for CASSTTSGKSLMAQHF.